The next 30 T cell receptor beta chains were all read from a single sample in a study of vaccination and CD4 T cells after COVID-19. These TCRs are of unknown antigen specificity. Treatment denoted: roughly 10-day PBMC culture with coronavirus spike peptide pools or control peptides (ViraFEST assay). An Oncomine TCR Beta short-read assay was used to sequence the DNA from cultured CD4+ T cells. Each CDR3 protein is one row after TCRdb ran MiXCR on the PCR reads. The sample contains about 12,000 distinct CDR3 sequences, about 40% of which appear only once. Sequences were obtained from CD4+ T cells from blood, cultured in vitro. The receptors come from a human donor who had recovered from COVID-19.

The J gene is TRBJ2-6, the V gene TRBV25-1; D gene uncertain. The germline V gene has CDR1 MGHDK and CDR2 SYGVNS. The CDR3 totals 15 residues. Trimming pared 6 bases from V and 0 bases from J, leaving 9 bases between. CDR3 DNA sequence: TGTGCCAGCAGGGGCGGTGGCTCTGGGGCCAACGTCCTGACTTTC. It yields the protein CASRGGGSGANVLTF. The full variable domain, completed using reference TRBV25-1 and TRBJ2-6, is EADIYQTPRYLVIGTGKKITLECSQTMGHDKMYWYQQDPGMELHLIHYSYGVNSTEKGDLSSESTVSRIRTEHFPLTLESARPSHTSQYLCASRGGGSGANVLTFGAGSRLTVL.

This clonotype was detected a few times. The rearrangement links TRBV12-3 or TRBV12-4 to TRBJ1-1; D perhaps matches TRBD1 (6 bases). The CDR3 is 13 amino acids. V was pared by 8 bases and J by 0 bases, with 10 bases between. CDR3 DNA sequence: TGTGCCAGCCTCAGACAGGTGAACACTGAAGCTTTCTTT. It yields the protein CASLRQVNTEAFF.

This clonotype was observed once. V is TRBV12-3 or TRBV12-4 and J is TRBJ1-5, with 7 bases aligning to TRBD1. Germline trimming cut 7 bases from V and 3 bases from J; bases unmatched to any gene: 6. The CDR3 is made up of 14 amino acids. CDR3 in amino acids: CASTRQGFNQPQHF. CDR3 DNA: TGTGCCAGCACCAGACAGGGTTTCAATCAGCCCCAGCATTTT.

This chain connects TRBV6-5 to TRBJ2-3, with 13 bases identical to TRBD2. The V segment lost 0 bases and the J segment 0 bases; nucleotides outside the gene matches: 0. The germline gives CDR1 MNHEY, CDR2 SVGAGI. The CDR3 is made up of 17 amino acids. In nucleotides, the CDR3 is TGTGCCAGCAGTTACTCGGGACTAGCGGGGAGCACAGATACGCAGTATTTT. It specifies CASSYSGLAGSTDTQYF.

The chain carries TRBV5-1 and TRBJ2-7, with TRBD1 matching over 8 bases. Germline assignment: CDR1 SGHRS and CDR2 YFSETQ. CDR3 size: 17 residues. V trimming: 0 bases; J trimming: 4 bases; junction bases outside the gene matches: 12. The CDR3 DNA sequence: TGCGCCAGCAGCTTGGCTGTGGGGACAGGTTCAATTTACGAGCAGTACTTC. Residues: CASSLAVGTGSIYEQYF.

The gene calls are TRBV12-3 or TRBV12-4 and TRBJ1-5; no clear D gene. The CDR3 spans 13 residues. V dropped 2 bases and J dropped 9 bases, with 11 bases sitting between them. The CDR3 nucleotides read TGTGCCAGCAGTTTATTGGGCGCGGGGCCCCAGCATTTT. It codes for CASSLLGAGPQHF.

The chain links TRBV12-1 to TRBJ2-3; the table calls TRBD2, which could not be checked here. TRBV12-1 is marked as a pseudogene. The CDR3 has 14 amino acids. The DNA of the CDR3 is TGTGCCAGCAGAGTTAGGGGCCCGCGGGATACGCAGTATTTT. This codes for CASRVRGPRDTQYF.

This clonotype is labeled medium-sized (0.01 to 0.1%). The rearrangement joins TRBV7-2 to TRBJ2-1, with a weak D call TRBD1 (8 bases). CDR3 length: 14 residues. V was shortened by 5 bases and J by 6 bases, with 14 bases between the two germline ends. CDR1 and CDR2 (germline): SGHTA, FQGNSA. CDR3 sequence reads: CASSVQGGANEQFF. The DNA of the CDR3 is TGTGCCAGCAGCGTACAGGGGGGGGCCAATGAGCAGTTCTTC.

The rearrangement links TRBV30 to TRBJ1-1; D is unclear. Trimming pared 2 bases from V and 4 bases from J, leaving 11 bases between. CDR1 and CDR2 from the germline V gene are GTSNPN and SVGIG (reference sequence). The CDR3 totals 13 residues. CDR3 DNA: TGTGCCTGGAGTATCAGGACTGGCACTGAAGCTTTCTTT. Amino acid sequence: CAWSIRTGTEAFF.

This clonotype was picked up a small number of times. The chain uses TRBV7-2 and TRBJ1-5, with D possibly matching TRBD1 (6 bases). Between the trimmed V and J ends, which lost 1 base and 7 bases, there was a span of 8 bases. The CDR3 sequence is 13 residues long. Germline CDR1 SGHTA, CDR2 FQGNSA. The CDR3 region is CASSLEGGQPQHF. CDR3 DNA: TGTGCCAGCAGCTTAGAGGGGGGGCAGCCCCAGCATTTT.

This clonotype was found a few times. This chain connects TRBV2 to TRBJ1-1; no clear D. CDR3 length equals 16 residues. The ends were cut back, 2 bases at V and 0 bases at J, with 13 bases in the middle. Looked up from germline, CDR1 is SNHLY and CDR2 is FYNNEI. CDR3 loop: CASSEREPGLNTEAFF. In DNA form, the CDR3 reads TGTGCCAGCAGTGAAAGGGAGCCGGGTTTGAACACTGAAGCTTTCTTT.

J is TRBJ1-2 and V is TRBV18; D gene ambiguous. This CDR3 is 14 amino acids long. Germline V lookup: CDR1 KGHSH, CDR2 LQKENI. The V end lost 3 bases, the J end lost 4 bases, and 12 bases lay between the germline ends. CDR3 residues: CASSPWGSTYGYTF. The CDR3 DNA reads as TGTGCCAGCTCACCTTGGGGTTCGACCTATGGCTACACCTTC.

This clonotype has more than one count but fewer than ten. The chain joins TRBV12-3 or TRBV12-4 to TRBJ1-2; 8 nucleotides line up with TRBD1. The CDR3 is made up of 13 amino acids. Losses at the gene ends were 5 bases for V and 4 bases for J; bases not matched to a gene: 3. The CDR3 region has the DNA TGTGCCAGCAGTCTGACAGGGGCCTATGGCTACACCTTC. Translation: CASSLTGAYGYTF.

The CDR3 loop reads CASSEKRQGLIYTF. The CDR3 DNA follows: TGTGCCAGCAGCGAGAAGAGACAGGGGCTCATCTACACCTTC. The chain has TRBV7-9 and TRBJ1-2, with TRBD1 identical over 8 bases. V lost 5 bases to trimming and J lost 10 bases; unmatched junction nucleotides: 12. The CDR3 spans 14 residues. From germline, CDR1 is SEHNR and CDR2 FQNEAQ (reference sequence).

By frequency in the sample, this clonotype is medium-sized. The V call is TRBV20-1, the J call TRBJ2-5, with 9 bases that match TRBD2. The J segment lost 4 bases and the V segment lost 1 base, leaving 19 bases of the junction unmatched. The CDR3 has 19 residues. Germline V gene data show CDR1 as DFQATT and CDR2 as SNEGSKA (reference sequence). CDR3 DNA: TGCAGTGCTAGAGCCTCTCAACCGGGACTAGCCACGGGATCAGAGACCCAGTACTTC. It is translated as CSARASQPGLATGSETQYF.

The chain uses TRBV7-9 and TRBJ2-5; D ambiguous. Germline CDR1 SEHNR, CDR2 FQNEAQ (reference sequence). The CDR3 has 12 residues. Trimming stripped 1 base from V and 5 bases from J, with 5 bases between. The CDR3, as DNA: TGTGCCAGCAGCTTAGTGAGGGAGACCCAGTACTTC. It encodes CASSLVRETQYF.

The J gene is TRBJ1-2, the V gene TRBV7-2; 8 positions agree with TRBD1. V lost 8 bases to trimming and J lost 9 bases; unmatched junction nucleotides: 11. CDR3 length: 13 amino acids. CDR1 and CDR2 (germline): SGHTA, FQGNSA. As DNA, the CDR3 is TGTGCCAGCGGGATCCGGGACAGGAGGAGCTACACCTTC. Its protein product is CASGIRDRRSYTF.

V is TRBV10-2 and J is TRBJ2-6; no definite D call. Trimming stripped 8 bases from V and 0 bases from J, with 14 bases between. CDR1 and CDR2 (germline): WSHSY, SAAADI. There are 16 residues in the CDR3. CDR3 sequence (DNA): TGCGCCAGCTCCGCGCTCATAAGCTCTGGGGCCAACGTCCTGACTTTC. This encodes CASSALISSGANVLTF.

This sequence joins TRBV6-1 and TRBJ2-1; TRBD1 aligns across 8 bases. Trimming at V came to 2 bases and at J to 7 bases, leaving 10 bases not matched to a gene. The germline CDR1 and CDR2 sequences are MNHNS and SASEGT. The CDR3 is 16 amino acids. The CDR3 loop is CASSEMGSGGWNEQFF. DNA of the CDR3: TGTGCCAGCAGTGAAATGGGGTCAGGGGGCTGGAATGAGCAGTTCTTC.

The V and J genes are TRBV6-5 and TRBJ2-3; TRBD2 matches 8 bases. The germline gives CDR1 MNHEY, CDR2 SVGAGI. The V and J ends lost 4 bases and 2 bases, in that order; junction bases with no gene match: 11. This CDR3 has 17 residues. The CDR3 DNA reads TGTGCCAGCAGTTCACCACGAGTAGCGGGGACCACAGATACGCAGTATTTT. This sequence encodes CASSSPRVAGTTDTQYF.

This chain links TRBV2 with TRBJ1-2, with TRBD1 identical over 7 bases. Unmatched junction bases numbered 13, after V lost 6 bases and J lost 6 bases. The germline gives CDR1 SNHLY, CDR2 FYNNEI. The CDR3 covers 15 residues. The CDR3 nucleotides read TGTGCCAGCAGGGAGGAGAGGGGGCAAATTCATGGCTACACCTTC. Amino acids: CASREERGQIHGYTF.

The V and J genes are TRBV28 and TRBJ2-3; 7 positions match TRBD2. J was trimmed by 2 bases and V by 8 bases; bases with no gene match: 13. This CDR3 is built from 16 residues. The germline V gene has CDR1 MDHEN and CDR2 SYDVKM. CDR3 bases: TGTGCCAGCCGAACCACTAGCGCACTAAACACAGATACGCAGTATTTT. Residues: CASRTTSALNTDTQYF.

A few counts support this clonotype. The chain combines TRBV6-1 with TRBJ1-2, with TRBD1 matching over 9 bases. Trimming at V came to 6 bases and at J to 5 bases, leaving 10 bases not matched to a gene. From germline, CDR1 is MNHNS and CDR2 SASEGT. The CDR3 loop spans 15 amino acids. The CDR3 is CASRPQGQGGYGYTF. DNA of the CDR3: TGTGCCAGCAGGCCCCAGGGACAGGGAGGATATGGCTACACCTTC.

V is TRBV27 and J is TRBJ1-2, with 7 bases fitting TRBD1. Losses at the gene ends were 5 bases for V and 4 bases for J; bases not matched to a gene: 10. From germline, CDR1 is MNHEY and CDR2 SMNVEV (reference sequence). CDR3 size: 15 residues. The DNA of the CDR3 is TGTGCCAGCAGTCCCAGGGGGACACAGGTCTATGGCTACACCTTC. Its protein is CASSPRGTQVYGYTF.

The V and J genes are TRBV5-4 and TRBJ2-1, with 8 bases that match TRBD2. The CDR3 runs 15 residues. V was pared by 2 bases and J by 5 bases, with 6 bases of the junction left unmatched. In germline, CDR1 is SGHNT, CDR2 YYREEE (reference sequence). The DNA for the CDR3 is TGTGCCAGCAGCTTCCCCGGGGGGGCCAACAATGAGCAGTTCTTC. Amino acids: CASSFPGGANNEQFF.

Note on this clonotype: This CDR3 is missing its conserved last phenylalanine or tryptophan, likely due to a read error. This sequence joins TRBV19 and TRBJ2-3; D is possibly TRBD1 (6 bases). The germline CDR1 and CDR2 sequences are LNHDA and SQIVND (reference sequence). Trimming took 6 bases from V and 0 from J, leaving 19 bases between them. This CDR3 contains 17 residues. Here the CDR3 reads CASRPRSGGFSTDTQYS. The DNA of the CDR3 is TGTGCCAGTAGACCCCGGAGTGGGGGCTTTAGCACAGATACGCAGTATTCT.

The rearrangement uses TRBV19 and TRBJ1-5; D remains ambiguous. CDR1 and CDR2 from the germline V gene are LNHDA and SQIVND (reference sequence). Trimming removed 5 bases from V and 6 bases from J, with 14 bases in between. CDR3 length equals 14 residues. CDR3 sequence: CASSWEDSGQPQHF. CDR3 nucleotide sequence: TGTGCCAGTAGTTGGGAGGATTCGGGTCAGCCCCAGCATTTT.

This clonotype was counted a single time. The chain recombines TRBV6-5 with TRBJ2-7, with 12 bases that match TRBD1. The CDR3 consists of 14 residues. In germline, CDR1 is MNHEY, CDR2 SVGAGI. With 4 bases clipped from V and 5 bases from J, the junction kept 3 bases outside the gene matches. Here the CDR3 reads CASSWGQGANEQYF. The CDR3 DNA reads TGTGCCAGCAGTTGGGGACAGGGGGCGAACGAGCAGTACTTC.

The chain couples TRBV6-1 to TRBJ1-5, with D tentatively TRBD1 (5 bases). Germline V gene data show CDR1 as MNHNS and CDR2 as SASEGT. This CDR3 has 15 amino acids. With 7 bases removed from V and 0 bases from J, the gap between germline ends came to 13 bases. The CDR3 region has the DNA TGTGCCAGCACCCCCCAGGGATATAGCAATCAGCCCCAGCATTTT. Amino acids: CASTPQGYSNQPQHF.

This sequence joins TRBV6-1 and TRBJ2-7; TRBD1 aligns across 8 bases. The CDR3 is 12 residues long. Germline V gene lookup returns CDR1 MNHNS and CDR2 SASEGT. V lost 4 bases to trimming and J lost 8 bases; unmatched junction nucleotides: 4. In DNA, the CDR3 is TGTGCCAGCAGTGGGAGACAGGGGAAGCAGTACTTC. It translates to CASSGRQGKQYF.